Here is one T cell receptor beta chain with its context. This clonotype appeared a few times. Its antigen specificity is not known. Per-base qualities were not stored, and no clone one base away is much larger. These data originate in a study of T-cell memory formation after mild COVID-19 listed by TCRdb under 2021. About the investigation overall: TCR sequence clusters from the two donors were found to be largely donor specific. The cohort comprised two young, previously healthy adult volunteers, one female and one male. T-cell clones expanding and contracting after mild COVID-19 in two donors were tracked by longitudinal TCRalpha and TCRbeta repertoire sequencing. What the work shows at the level of the full study, not this receptor alone: The study covered only a couple of mild cases, and larger cohorts including severe cases with pre-infection samples were considered necessary. The detection of some responding clones in pre-infection memory suggests that pre-existing cross-reactive memory T cells joined the SARS-CoV-2 response. Clones that contracted from day 15 to 85 showed balanced CD4/CD8 phenotypes, whereas a second wave of clones that expanded from day 15 to 37 leaned towards CD4+. Contracting CD4+ clones were located mainly in the CM and EM memory subsets, whereas CD8+ clones were found to be enriched in EMRA. The second-wave clones that peaked on day 37 were not confirmed to be SARS-CoV-2 specific.

The listed sequencing device is Illumina NovaSeq 6000. TCRalpha and TCRbeta cDNA libraries were built by 5'RACE with constant-segment primers, adding sample barcodes and unique molecular identifiers. Trizol reagent was used to extract RNA from every sample. Library amplification was performed in two PCR steps, and a second sample barcode and Illumina TruSeq adapters were introduced in the second step. Sequencing of libraries was performed on an Illumina NovaSeq with 2 x 150 bp paired-end reads. From the authors' description of their analysis: Demultiplexing of reads and collapsing into UMI-guided consensus sequences were performed with migec v1.2.7. Using mixcr v2.1.11, the UMI consensuses were aligned to TRA and TRB V and J templates and assembled into clonotypes. A clonotype was counted as expanded or contracted only when both edgeR and NoisET called the clonotype significant, with the noise models trained on biological replicates. edgeR calls used a false discovery rate-adjusted p below 0.01 and a log2 fold-change threshold of 1. As an exploratory analysis of dynamics, max-normalized trajectories of the 1000 most abundant clonotypes were examined by PCA with hierarchical clustering. Each responding clone was given a CD4 or CD8 phenotype based on the CD4+ and CD8+ repertoires, which had been sequenced separately. Clones were called with MiXCR by TCRdb after fastp trimmed the public reads at Q25, and only in-frame beta chains were retained. Under each unique CDR3 protein, matching rows form one entry showing the most common genes and DNA. The V and J calls were determined by TCRdb, not by the authors. The sample table contains fewer than 650,000 distinct CDR3 sequences; only one count was recorded for 20% to 25% of them. Of the sample, about 8.4% is held by the ten largest clones.

Ficoll-Paque density gradient centrifugation was the method used to isolate PBMCs. The germline V gene (reference sequence) sets CDR1 to MNHEY and CDR2 to SMNVEV. The CDR3, from cysteine to phenylalanine, totals 13 residues. Solely the CDR3 DNA is kept, with 39 bases framed from the first base. The V end loses 2 bases and the J end loses 2 bases, and a stretch of 7 bases separates them. Sequences were obtained from PBMCs or a T cell subset sorted from them (not recorded which). The rearranged segments are TRBV27 and TRBJ2-7; no D gene is confidently identified. The sequence was collected from an adult woman who had mild COVID-19 (a few samples of this study predate the infection). The sample titles of this study are shuffled in the database, so cell type and time point are left out; the donor was told from shared clones. This receptor carries the CDR3 CASSLSPAYEQYF. The sequenced DNA: TGTGCCAGCAGTTTAAGTCCTGCCTACGAGCAGTACTTC.